These T cell receptor beta chains were read from a single sample in a study of T cell responses to AZD1222 COVID-19 vaccine. The repertoire was sequenced with immunoSEQ multiplex PCR; TCRdb's copy has only in-frame clones and lacks some. The sample has about 120,000 clones, around 86% seen once. This specimen consisted of peripheral blood, obtained on day 0 of AZD1222 vaccination. These receptors all come from an adult in good health. The CDR3 runs from the conserved cysteine through the conserved F or W. Fields, in order: clone size, V gene, J gene, D gene, CDR3 protein, CDR3 DNA. A D gene is named only where the DNA matches it firmly. Size is omitted from some rows. Given values are once, few, many or a class for expanded clones.

-,TRBV7-2,TRBJ2-3,-,CASSSLGGGPGGTQYF,TGTGCCAGCAGCTCTTTGGGGGGGGGCCCGGGGGGTACGCAGTATTTT
-,TRBV7-9,TRBJ2-2,TRBD1,CASSPKSGGYTGELFF,TGTGCCAGCAGCCCGAAATCAGGGGGATACACCGGGGAGCTGTTTTTT
-,TRBV19,TRBJ1-1,-,CASSIGALEAFF,TGTGCCAGTAGTATTGGGGCATTAGAAGCTTTCTTT
-,TRBV6-5,TRBJ2-7,-,CASSYSAGPYYEQYF,TGTGCCAGCAGTTACTCCGCGGGGCCCTACTACGAGCAGTACTTC
-,TRBV10-1,TRBJ1-2,TRBD1,CASSPGQGAGYTF,TGCGCCAGCAGCCCGGGACAGGGTGCTGGCTACACCTTC
-,TRBV24-1,TRBJ1-2,-,CATSDLWGINYGYTF,TGTGCCACCAGTGATTTATGGGGGATTAACTATGGCTACACCTTC
-,TRBV29-1,TRBJ2-5,TRBD1,CSVEGGTGNQETQYF,TGCAGCGTTGAGGGCGGGACAGGTAATCAAGAGACCCAGTACTTC
-,TRBV28,TRBJ2-5,-,CASSLLGEEETQYF,TGTGCCAGCAGTTTATTGGGTGAGGAAGAGACCCAGTACTTC
-,TRBV19,TRBJ1-6,-,CATTGGPSYSPLHF,TGTGCCACCACCGGTGGGCCCTCGTATTCACCCCTCCACTTT
-,TRBV18,TRBJ2-7,-,CASSPTQLSSYEQYF,TGTGCCAGCTCACCAACACAGCTTAGCTCCTACGAGCAGTACTTC
once,TRBV7-3,TRBJ1-1,-,CASSLQPNTEAFF,TGTGCCAGCAGCTTACAGCCTAACACTGAAGCTTTCTTT